What follows are 28 T cell receptor beta chains derived from one specimen sequenced in a study of shared clonotypes between healthy human individuals. TCRdb's copy holds only in-frame clones and misses some; the assay was immunoSEQ multiplex PCR. The table shows around 690,000 clones, with about nine tenths occurring only once. Sample: memory CD8+ T cells from PBMCs. Noted subset: CD45RO+ cells pooled with CCR7-negative TemRA cells. These receptors originate from a man aged 18 to 35 in good health. Some clones in this sample may be carry-over from other donors' samples.

The chain couples TRBV5-6 to TRBJ2-7; D is possibly TRBD1 (5 bases). V gave up 1 base and J gave up 0 bases, with 11 bases separating them. The CDR3 is made up of 15 amino acids. CDR1 and CDR2 (germline): SGHDT, YYEEEE. The chain's CDR3 is CASSLRQPSSYEQYF. In DNA form, the CDR3 reads TGTGCCAGCAGCTTGAGACAGCCAAGCTCCTACGAGCAGTACTTC.

V is TRBV5-4 and J is TRBJ1-1; the D gene is possibly TRBD1 (6 bases). The CDR3 spans 13 residues. V lost 0 bases and J lost 6, with 9 bases in between. The germline V gene encodes CDR1 SGHNT and CDR2 YYREEE (reference sequence). CDR3 loop: CASSLGGPPEAFF. CDR3 coding DNA: TGTGCCAGCAGCTTGGGGGGGCCCCCTGAAGCTTTCTTT.

The genes are TRBV7-3 and TRBJ1-3; D gene unclear. The V end was cut by 2 bases, the J end by 0 bases, with 5 bases between. Germline V gene lookup returns CDR1 SGHTA and CDR2 FQGTGA. The CDR3 covers 14 residues. CDR3 residues: CASSLPGSGNTIYF. CDR3 sequence (DNA): TGTGCCAGCAGCTTACCAGGCTCTGGAAACACCATATATTTT.

The gene calls are TRBV28 and TRBJ2-1, with TRBD2 identical over 13 bases. The CDR3 is made up of 19 amino acids. The germline gives CDR1 MDHEN, CDR2 SYDVKM. Trimming removed 5 bases from V and 2 bases from J; junction bases left unmatched: 12. The CDR3, as DNA: TGTGCCAGCAGTAAGGGACTAGCGGGATATCAACCCCCCTACAATGAGCAGTTCTTC. Its protein is CASSKGLAGYQPPYNEQFF.

The V gene is TRBV10-3, the J gene TRBJ2-3; TRBD2 matches 9 bases. The CDR3 has 15 amino acids. Per germline, CDR1 ENHRY and CDR2 SYGVKD. V lost 10 bases to trimming and J lost 5 bases; unmatched junction nucleotides: 13. The CDR3 protein is CATWGLATEGDTQYF. The CDR3 region has the DNA TGTGCCACTTGGGGACTAGCTACCGAGGGAGATACGCAGTATTTT.

About this clone: The same CDR3 can be traced to other DNA sequences in this sample. The chain joins TRBV4-1 to TRBJ2-1; no clear D gene. Trimming cost V 1 base and J 15 bases, with 13 bases left between them. There are 12 residues in the CDR3. The germline V gene encodes CDR1 MGHRA and CDR2 YSYEKL. The CDR3 DNA is TGCGCCAGCAGCCAAGTTAGGGATCCACCGTTCTTC. It yields the protein CASSQVRDPPFF.

This clone was observed once. The rearrangement joins TRBV5-6 to TRBJ2-7; TRBD2 is a possible D gene (6 bases). The germline CDR1 and CDR2 sequences are SGHDT and YYEEEE. The CDR3 loop spans 13 amino acids. V was pared by 2 bases and J by 4 bases, with 10 bases between. CDR3 DNA sequence: TGTGCCAGCAGCTTTCTCAGCGGGTACGAGCAGTACTTC. Protein: CASSFLSGYEQYF.

The chain has TRBV7-9 and TRBJ2-3; TRBD1 matches 7 bases. CDR3 size: 17 residues. J lost 6 bases, V lost 2 bases, and 14 bases had no gene match. Germline V gene lookup returns CDR1 SEHNR and CDR2 FQNEAQ (reference sequence). The CDR3 DNA reads as TGTGCCAGCAGCTTATGGGGTCGACAGGGTTTTACGGATACGCAGTATTTT. Translated, it gives CASSLWGRQGFTDTQYF.

This clone was seen only once. CDR3 loop: CASSPRWGQRDTQYF. The CDR3 DNA is TGTGCCAGCAGCCCGAGGTGGGGGCAGAGAGATACGCAGTATTTT. The chain uses TRBV7-8 and TRBJ2-3; tentative D call: TRBD1 (6 bases). V shed 5 bases and J shed 5 bases, with 17 bases lying between them. The CDR3 is made up of 15 amino acids. CDR1 is SGHVS, CDR2 FQNEAQ, per germline.

The rearrangement joins TRBV6-6 to TRBJ2-7; 12 nucleotides align to TRBD1. V lost 0 bases, J lost 6 bases, and 6 bases stayed unmatched. The CDR3 is made up of 16 amino acids. Per the germline V gene, CDR1 is MNHNY and CDR2 is SVGAGI (reference sequence). Here the CDR3 DNA reads TGTGCCAGCAGTTACTCCCCGGGACAGGGGGCCGGCGAGCAGTACTTC. It yields the protein CASSYSPGQGAGEQYF.

The CDR3 DNA reads TGTGCCAGCAGCGACGGCGGTGGAAACACTGAAGCTTTCTTT. Protein: CASSDGGGNTEAFF. This chain joins TRBV5-4 and TRBJ1-1; D not certain. The CDR3 contains 14 residues. Trimming stripped 4 bases from V and 2 bases from J, with 12 bases between. Per the germline V gene, CDR1 is SGHNT and CDR2 is YYREEE (reference sequence). Together with reference TRBV5-4 and TRBJ1-1, the CDR3 gives the full variable domain: ETGVTQSPTHLIKTRGQQVTLRCSSQSGHNTVSWYQQALGQGPQFIFQYYREEENGRGNFPPRFSGLQFPNYSSELNVNALELDDSALYLCASSDGGGNTEAFFGQGTRLTVV.

CDR3 bases: TGTGCCAGCAGCTTAGGTGGGGGTAACGACGAGCAGTACTTC. This encodes CASSLGGGNDEQYF. The chain has TRBV11-1 and TRBJ2-7; D possibly matches TRBD1 or TRBD2 (5 bases each). V was pared by 1 base and J by 5 bases, with 12 bases between. Per the germline V gene, CDR1 is SGHAT and CDR2 is FQDESV (reference sequence). The CDR3 has 14 amino acids.

The V gene is TRBV10-1, the J gene TRBJ2-1, with 13 bases lining up with TRBD2. The germline V gene encodes CDR1 WNHNN and CDR2 SYGVQD (reference sequence). The trim removed 6 bases at V and 8 bases at J, leaving 4 bases unmatched. The CDR3 runs 14 residues. For the CDR3, the DNA is TGCGCCAGCAGCAGACTAGCGGGAGGCGATGAGCAGTTCTTC. Translation: CASSRLAGGDEQFF.

This clone was observed a handful of times. Here the CDR3 reads CASSPGLAGDTDTQYF. The DNA of the CDR3 is TGTGCCAGCTCACCCGGACTAGCGGGAGACACAGATACGCAGTATTTT. The chain employs TRBV18 and TRBJ2-3, with 13 bases fitting TRBD2. The CDR3 length is 16 residues. The germline CDR1 and CDR2 sequences are KGHSH and LQKENI. V was clipped by 3 bases and J by 2 bases; unmatched bases: 2.

The rearrangement joins TRBV5-6 to TRBJ2-1, with 14 bases matching TRBD2. The junction had 6 bases not matched to a gene; V was cut back by 4 bases and J by 9 bases. This CDR3 is 15 amino acids long. Germline CDR1 and CDR2: SGHDT and YYEEEE. For the CDR3, the DNA is TGTGCCAGCAGCCCGGGACTAGCGGGAGTTAGTGAGCAGTTCTTC. Its translation: CASSPGLAGVSEQFF.

This chain connects TRBV5-6 to TRBJ2-5; D gene ambiguous. The DNA end is more similar to TRBJ2-7, so the J call may be wrong. Germline V CDR1 and CDR2: SGHDT, YYEEEE. The CDR3 covers 15 residues. The chain's CDR3 is CASSGAWPRRYEQYF. The CDR3 bases are TGTGCCAGCAGCGGTGCGTGGCCTCGGCGCTACGAGCAGTACTTC.

This clone was seen only a few times. This chain connects TRBV29-1 to TRBJ1-1; no firm D call. CDR3 length: 11 residues. Looked up from germline, CDR1 is SQVTM and CDR2 is ANQGSEA. The V and J ends lost 7 bases and 4 bases respectively, with 10 bases between them. CDR3: CSGGVGTEAFF. CDR3 sequence (DNA): TGCAGCGGGGGAGTTGGCACTGAAGCTTTCTTT.

This clone was observed a handful of times. The rearrangement links TRBV9 to TRBJ1-2; D might be TRBD1 (5 bases). The germline CDR1 and CDR2 sequences are SGDLS and YYNGEE. CDR3 size: 13 residues. V was pared by 5 bases and J by 8 bases, with 16 bases between. CDR3: CASRLGLSGGYTF. The CDR3 DNA sequence: TGTGCCAGCAGGTTGGGTCTTTCAGGGGGCTACACCTTC.

The rearrangement links TRBV5-1 to TRBJ2-7, with TRBD2 as a possible D gene (5 bases). CDR1 and CDR2 (germline): SGHRS, YFSETQ. The CDR3 runs to 15 residues. Trimming pared 4 bases from V and 1 base from J, leaving 15 bases between. The DNA of the CDR3 is TGCGCCAGCAGCCCTTTTAAAGGAGGTTCCTACGAGCAGTACTTC. Translating gives CASSPFKGGSYEQYF.

The J gene is TRBJ2-5, the V gene TRBV28; D uncertain. CDR1 is MDHEN, CDR2 SYDVKM, per germline. V was cut by 3 bases and J by 7 bases, with 6 bases left in between. The CDR3 runs to 11 residues. CDR3 amino acids: CASSFARTQYF. The CDR3 nucleotides read TGTGCCAGCAGTTTCGCTCGGACCCAGTACTTC.

V is TRBV5-1 and J is TRBJ2-7; 8 positions match TRBD2. Germline CDR1 reads SGHRS; CDR2 reads YFSETQ. The CDR3 totals 15 residues. J gave up 2 bases and V 2 bases, and 6 bases lay outside the gene matches. This CDR3 is CASSFFAGGPYEQYF. The DNA of the CDR3 is TGCGCCAGCAGCTTTTTCGCGGGAGGCCCCTACGAGCAGTACTTC.

This clone showed up just once. V and J are TRBV28 and TRBJ1-4; unclear D gene. V lost 4 bases to trimming and J lost 8 bases, with 17 bases between them. Per the germline V gene, CDR1 is MDHEN and CDR2 is SYDVKM. This CDR3 region has 15 residues. The CDR3 reads CASSSLHRVGEKLFF. Written as DNA, the CDR3 is TGTGCCAGCAGTTCTCTCCATAGGGTGGGGGAAAAACTGTTTTTT.

This clone was counted a few times. This chain links TRBV11-1 with TRBJ1-2; D not resolved. This CDR3 is 13 amino acids long. Germline lookup yields CDR1 SGHAT and CDR2 FQDESV (reference sequence). Trimming took off 8 bases at V and 6 bases at J, with 16 bases between the two ends. For the CDR3, the DNA is TGTGCCAGCGGAATTAGCAACAAGGATGGCTACACCTTC. Translation gives CASGISNKDGYTF.

The chain joins TRBV13 to TRBJ2-7; D is possibly TRBD1 or TRBD2 (5 bases each). The V end lost 0 bases, the J end lost 6 bases, and 6 bases lay between the germline ends. Germline loops: CDR1 PRHDT, CDR2 FYEKMQ (reference sequence). This CDR3 contains 12 residues. CDR3 DNA sequence: TGTGCCAGCAGCTTAGGTGGGGGCGAGCAGTACTTC. This sequence encodes CASSLGGGEQYF.

This sequence joins TRBV28 and TRBJ2-7; 9 bases fit TRBD1. Germline V gene sequence: CDR1 MDHEN, CDR2 SYDVKM. Trimming cost V 5 bases and J 6 bases; bases outside gene matches: 8. This CDR3 has 14 residues. CDR3 region: CASSLGTGYSEQYF. The CDR3 coding sequence is TGTGCCAGCAGTCTCGGGACAGGGTACAGCGAGCAGTACTTC.

The J gene is TRBJ2-1, the V gene TRBV4-1, with a weak D call TRBD1 (6 bases). Trimming left V 1 base short and J 4 bases short, with 20 bases between. The CDR3 totals 18 residues. CDR1 and CDR2 (germline): MGHRA, YSYEKL. CDR3 residues: CASSQGVGGRAGYNEQFF. The DNA for the CDR3 is TGCGCCAGCAGCCAAGGGGTTGGGGGCAGGGCAGGGTACAATGAGCAGTTCTTC.

The chain employs TRBV5-6 and TRBJ2-5; TRBD2 matches 9 bases. The germline V gene has CDR1 SGHDT and CDR2 YYEEEE. This CDR3 region has 14 residues. The V segment lost 5 bases and the J segment 4 bases; nucleotides outside the gene matches: 6. The CDR3 sequence: CASRSGGRGETQYF. As DNA, the CDR3 is TGTGCCAGCAGAAGCGGCGGGAGGGGAGAGACCCAGTACTTC.

CDR3 sequence (DNA): TGTGCCAGCAGCTCGGTGGGTTATTTGGTTGACGAGCAGTACTTC. Its protein product is CASSSVGYLVDEQYF. The J gene is TRBJ2-7, the V gene TRBV7-2; D not certain. V lost 4 bases and J lost 5, with 18 bases in between. The germline CDR1 and CDR2 sequences are SGHTA and FQGNSA. The length of the CDR3 is 15 residues.